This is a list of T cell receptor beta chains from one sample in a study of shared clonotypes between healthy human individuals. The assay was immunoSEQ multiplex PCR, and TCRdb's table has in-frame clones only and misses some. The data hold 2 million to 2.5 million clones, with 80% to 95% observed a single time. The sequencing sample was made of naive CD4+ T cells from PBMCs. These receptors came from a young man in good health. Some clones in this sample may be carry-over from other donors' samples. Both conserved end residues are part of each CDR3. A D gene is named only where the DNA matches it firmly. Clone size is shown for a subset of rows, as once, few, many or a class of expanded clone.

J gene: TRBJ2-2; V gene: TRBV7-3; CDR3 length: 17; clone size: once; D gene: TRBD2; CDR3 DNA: TGTGCCAGCAGCCGACATACTAGCGGGGTGAACACCGGGGAGCTGTTTTTT; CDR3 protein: CASSRHTSGVNTGELFF
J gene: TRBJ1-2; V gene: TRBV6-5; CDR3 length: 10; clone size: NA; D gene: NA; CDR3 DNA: TGTGCCAGCCAGAACTATGGCTACACCTTC; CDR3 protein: CASQNYGYTF
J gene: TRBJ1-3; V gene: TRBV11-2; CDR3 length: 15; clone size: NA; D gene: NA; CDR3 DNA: TGTGCCAGCAGCTTAAGGCGTGGATTGGGGAACACCATATATTTT; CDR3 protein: CASSLRRGLGNTIYF
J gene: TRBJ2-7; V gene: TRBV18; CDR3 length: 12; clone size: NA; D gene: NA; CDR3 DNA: TGTGCCAGCTCACACTGGACGGACGAGCAGTACTTC; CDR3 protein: CASSHWTDEQYF
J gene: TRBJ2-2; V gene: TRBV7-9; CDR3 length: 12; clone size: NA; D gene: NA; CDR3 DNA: TGTGCCAGCAGCTCCCAGGGCGGGGAGCTGTTTTTT; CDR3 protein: CASSSQGGELFF
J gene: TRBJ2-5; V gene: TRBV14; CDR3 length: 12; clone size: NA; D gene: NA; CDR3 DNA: TGTGCCAGCAGCCAAGTTCGGGAGACCCAGTACTTC; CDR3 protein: CASSQVRETQYF
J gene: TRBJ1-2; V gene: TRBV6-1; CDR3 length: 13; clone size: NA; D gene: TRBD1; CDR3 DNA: TGTGCCAGCAGTGAAGGGGGACAGTATGGCTACACCTTC; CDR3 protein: CASSEGGQYGYTF
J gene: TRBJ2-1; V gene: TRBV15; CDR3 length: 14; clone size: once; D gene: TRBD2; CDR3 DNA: TGTGCCACCCGTAGCGGGAGCTCCTACAATGAGCAGTTCTTC; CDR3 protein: CATRSGSSYNEQFF
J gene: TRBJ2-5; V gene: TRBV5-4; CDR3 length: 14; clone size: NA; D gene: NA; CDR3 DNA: TGTGCCAGCAGCTTGGGGACAGTTAAAGAGACCCAGTACTTC; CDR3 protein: CASSLGTVKETQYF
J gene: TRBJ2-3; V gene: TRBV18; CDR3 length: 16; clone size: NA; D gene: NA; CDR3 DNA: TGTGCCAGCTCACCACTTCTTGTAGGGACCACAGATACGCAGTATTTT; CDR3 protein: CASSPLLVGTTDTQYF
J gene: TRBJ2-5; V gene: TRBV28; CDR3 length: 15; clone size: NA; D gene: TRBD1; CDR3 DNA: TGTGCCAGCAGTCCCAGAGGGACAGTTCAAGAGACCCAGTACTTC; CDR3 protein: CASSPRGTVQETQYF
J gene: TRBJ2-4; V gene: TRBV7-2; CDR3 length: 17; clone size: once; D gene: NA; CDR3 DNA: TGTGCCAGCAGCTTTCCAGGGGCTAGCTCAAATCGAAACATTCAGTACTTC; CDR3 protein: CASSFPGASSNRNIQYF
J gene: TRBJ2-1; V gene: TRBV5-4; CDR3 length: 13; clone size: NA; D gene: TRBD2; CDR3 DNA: TGTGCCAGCAGCCTAGCGGGAGACAGGGAGCAGTTCTTC; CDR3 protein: CASSLAGDREQFF
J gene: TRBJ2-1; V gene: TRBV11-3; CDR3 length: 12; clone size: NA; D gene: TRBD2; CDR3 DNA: TGTGCCAGCGGGGAGCGGGAGAATGAGCAGTTCTTC; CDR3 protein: CASGERENEQFF
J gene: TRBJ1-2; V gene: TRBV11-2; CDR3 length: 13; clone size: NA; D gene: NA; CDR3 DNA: TGTGCCAGCAGCCCAGGGAGGGGGAAGGGCTACACCTTC; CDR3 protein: CASSPGRGKGYTF
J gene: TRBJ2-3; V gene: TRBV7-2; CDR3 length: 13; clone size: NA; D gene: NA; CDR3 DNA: TGTGCCAGCAGCTTCGGGCGGGCAGATACGCAGTATTTT; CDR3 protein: CASSFGRADTQYF
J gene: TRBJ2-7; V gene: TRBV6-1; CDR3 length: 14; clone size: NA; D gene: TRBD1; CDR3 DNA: TGTGCCAGCAGGGACCAGGGGGCTTCCTACGAGCAGTACTTC; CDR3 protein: CASRDQGASYEQYF
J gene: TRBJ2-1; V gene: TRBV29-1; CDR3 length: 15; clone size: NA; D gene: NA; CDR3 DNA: TGCAGCGTTAAAGGCGGGTCGAGCTCCTACAATGAGCAGTTCTTC; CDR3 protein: CSVKGGSSSYNEQFF
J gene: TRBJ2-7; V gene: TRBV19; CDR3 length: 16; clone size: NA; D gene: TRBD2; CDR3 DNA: TGTGCCAGTAGTAGGACTAGCGGGAGTATCGCCTACGAGCAGTACTTC; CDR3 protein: CASSRTSGSIAYEQYF
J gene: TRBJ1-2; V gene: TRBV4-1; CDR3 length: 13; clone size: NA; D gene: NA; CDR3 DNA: TGCGCCAGCAGCACAACTGACTACTATGGCTACACCTTC; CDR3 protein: CASSTTDYYGYTF
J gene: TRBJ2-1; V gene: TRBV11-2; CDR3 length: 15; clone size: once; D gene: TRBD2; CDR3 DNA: TGTGCCAGCAGCTTAGAGCTAGCGGGCTACAATGAGCAGTTCTTC; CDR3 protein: CASSLELAGYNEQFF
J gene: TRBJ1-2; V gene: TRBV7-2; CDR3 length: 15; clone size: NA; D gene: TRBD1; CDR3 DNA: TGTGCCAGCAGCTTTAGCCCCGGGACAGACTATGGCTACACCTTC; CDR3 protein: CASSFSPGTDYGYTF